This T cell receptor beta chain was sequenced in a study of blood T cell repertoires in COVID-19 (TCRdb year 2020). A note on the overall study: Samples from collaborators originated in the United States, Italy and Spain and spanned both the acute and convalescent phases of COVID-19. The prospective study material was composed of cDNA or gDNA derived from T cells, B-cell-depleted T cells, or PBMCs. The dataset comprised deeply sampled blood TCRbeta repertoires from subjects exposed to, actively infected with, or recovered from COVID-19. A freely available public database, intended as a resource for researchers studying the immune response to SARS-CoV-2, is where the repertoires were released. Samples were obtained from the ongoing ImmuneRACE study (first 160 participants) and from about 1,300 subjects provided by 6 global collaborators. Nearly every sample came with metadata listing a de-identified subject ID, COVID-19 status, age in years and sex. Where available, HLA class I and class II types were taken from metadata supplied by the sample provider and were not determined by assay-based typing.

From V the trimming removes 6 bases and from J it removes 3 bases, while the gene matches leave 7 bases of the junction unaccounted for. Per the germline V gene, SGHVS is the CDR1 and FNYEAQ is the CDR2. Spanning cysteine to phenylalanine, the CDR3 consists of 14 amino acids. The only DNA kept is the CDR3, 42 bases in frame from the first base. About this clone: The target of this receptor is not known. Base qualities were left out, and no much larger clone turns up one base away.

The immunoSEQ Assay, a bias-controlled multiplex PCR, was used to amplify TCRbeta CDR3 regions from genomic DNA. As for how the authors treated the data: Within the assay, amplification of reference gene primers was used to estimate how many nucleated cells each sample contained. Sequence reads were collapsed and filtered to measure the absolute abundance of every unique TCRbeta CDR3 rearrangement. For each sample, productive Simpson clonality was calculated as the square root of Simpson's diversity index over productive rearrangements. Held by TCRdb, this immuneACCESS table contains in-frame sequences only and omits some clones. Under half of the omission traces to an unresolved V gene where checked; the cause of the rest is unknown. V and J calls and clone size come straight from that table; D and trimming were deduced from the DNA. For this sample there are around 250,000 clones; around 86% appear just once. The top ten hold around a sixth of the sample.

Participants in the prospective study were enrolled through a virtual design, were aged roughly 18 to 95 years, and lived in 24 United States geographic areas. Cohort assignment in the prospective study relied on participant-reported clinical history from a screening survey and a study questionnaire. Recovered participants in ImmuneRACE Cohort 3 were defined by two consecutive negative NP/OP PCR tests, clearance by a healthcare professional, or resolution of symptoms. Mobile phlebotomists in the prospective study collected whole blood, serum and a nasopharyngeal or oropharyngeal swab from every participant. Over a roughly two-month period, participants in the prospective study had the option of providing additional blood draws and questionnaires. Blood samples from the prospective study were shipped frozen or at room temperature prior to DNA extraction. Findings and caveats that apply to the study as a whole: Clinical and demographic metadata were provided uncurated, with the amount varying by source and participant.

The sequence is built from TRBV7-6 and TRBJ2-5, with 7 bases in between that match TRBD1. The sequenced sample consisted of PBMCs or T cells enriched from blood (not recorded which). This TCR was recovered from a man aged 18 to 29 who had recovered from COVID-19. The CDR3 has the sequence CASRPPGQKETQYF. The DNA is as follows: TGTGCCAGCAGACCTCCGGGACAGAAAGAGACCCAGTACTTC.